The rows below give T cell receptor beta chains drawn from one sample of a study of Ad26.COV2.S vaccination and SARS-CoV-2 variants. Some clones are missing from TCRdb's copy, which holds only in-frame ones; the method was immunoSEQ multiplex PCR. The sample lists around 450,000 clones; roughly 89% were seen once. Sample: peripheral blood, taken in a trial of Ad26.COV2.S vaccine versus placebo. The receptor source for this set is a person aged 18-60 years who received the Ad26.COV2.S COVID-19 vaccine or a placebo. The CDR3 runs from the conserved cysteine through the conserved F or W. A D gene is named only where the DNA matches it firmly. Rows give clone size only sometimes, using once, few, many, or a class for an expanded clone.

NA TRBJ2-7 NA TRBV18 TGTGCCAGCTCCCCCCTCCTCCAACAGGGTGGCTCGTCCGAGCAGTACTTC CASSPLLQQGGSSEQYF
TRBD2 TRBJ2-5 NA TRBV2 TGTGCCAGCAGTGCCGGTGGGGCTCTAGCGGGGACCCAGTACTTC CASSAGGALAGTQYF
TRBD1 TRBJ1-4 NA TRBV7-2 TGTGCCAGCAGGAATCGCGGGACAGGTGAAAAACTGTTTTTT CASRNRGTGEKLFF
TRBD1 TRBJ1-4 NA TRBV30 TGTGCCTGGAGGGGGGACAGCCTTAATGAAAAACTGTTTTTT CAWRGDSLNEKLFF
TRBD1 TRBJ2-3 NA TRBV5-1 TGCGCCAGCAGCTCAACCGGGACAGGGGGAGATACGCAGTATTTT CASSSTGTGGDTQYF
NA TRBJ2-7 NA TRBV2 TGTGCCAGCAGTGCGGGGACCCGCCAACACGAGCAGTACTTC CASSAGTRQHEQYF
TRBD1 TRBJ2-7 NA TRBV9 TGTGCCAGCAGCGTAGCCGGGACAGCCTACGAGCAGTACTTC CASSVAGTAYEQYF
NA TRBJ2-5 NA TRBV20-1 TGCAGTGCTAGTATATTAGGGACCAACCAAGAGACCCAGTACTTC CSASILGTNQETQYF
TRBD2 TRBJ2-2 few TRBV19 TGTGCCAGTAGGAAGGGGCTAGCGGGAGGGCCGAGCACCGGGGAGCTGTTTTTT CASRKGLAGGPSTGELFF
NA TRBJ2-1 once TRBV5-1 TGCGCCAGCAGCATCGCCGGGTTCTTCAATGAGCAGTTCTTC CASSIAGFFNEQFF
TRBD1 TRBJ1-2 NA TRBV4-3 TGCGCCAGCAGCCGAGACAGGGGGCTTGGCTACACCTTC CASSRDRGLGYTF
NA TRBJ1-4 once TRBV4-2 TGTGCCAGCAGCCATCCTGGGCCTAATGAAAAACTGTTTTTT CASSHPGPNEKLFF
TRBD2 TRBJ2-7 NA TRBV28 TGTGCCAGCACTGAAGGACTAGTGACCGTGAGAGAGCAGTACTTC CASTEGLVTVREQYF
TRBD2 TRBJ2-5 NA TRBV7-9 TGTGCCAGCAGCTTAGATGCGGGAGGAGAGACCCAGTACTTC CASSLDAGGETQYF
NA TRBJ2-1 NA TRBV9 TGTGCCAGCAGCGTAGGTGGGACCGTCCGACAGTGGCAGTTCTTC CASSVGGTVRQWQFF
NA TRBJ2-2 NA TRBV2 TGTGCCAGCAGTGGAGGACCCTGGGAGCTGTTTTTT CASSGGPWELFF
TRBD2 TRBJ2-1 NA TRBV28 TGTGCCAGCAGTTTGGGGACTAGCGTATACAATGAGCAGTTCTTC CASSLGTSVYNEQFF
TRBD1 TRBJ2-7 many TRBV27 TGTGCCAGCAGTTGGTCCTCCGGGACAGGGCACTACGAGCAGTACTTC CASSWSSGTGHYEQYF
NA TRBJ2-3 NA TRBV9 TGTGCCAGCAGCCCTACTAGCAGTACGCAGTATTTT CASSPTSSTQYF
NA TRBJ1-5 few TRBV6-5 TGTGCCAGCAGCCCGAGAGTGGGGGTTGGGCAGCCCCAGCATTTT CASSPRVGVGQPQHF
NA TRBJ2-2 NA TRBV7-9 TGTGCCAGCAGCCCTTATAGCGGGAACACCGGGGAGCTGTTTTTT CASSPYSGNTGELFF
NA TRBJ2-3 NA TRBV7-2 TGTGCCAGCAGCGAAGGGGACTTGTACACAGATACGCAGTATTTT CASSEGDLYTDTQYF